This T cell receptor beta chain was found in a study of response to subunit inactivated influenza vaccine (dated by TCRdb to 2016 to 2019). Regarding the research as a whole: The study used deep quantitative T cell receptor repertoire profiling to track responses to a trivalent subunit inactivated influenza vaccine.

At least ten counts were recorded for this clonotype. Its antigen is still unknown. The sample holds no much larger clone one base away, and base qualities are not on file. The full study reports these points: It was suggested by the authors that each seasonal influenza vaccination may recruit only a limited number of new T cells.

There are 14 amino acids in the CDR3, from cysteine to phenylalanine inclusive. Of all the DNA, just the CDR3 is kept, 42 bases in frame from base 1. V is reduced by 1 base and J by 4 bases, leaving a spacing of 8 bases between them. Library preparation employed RT-PCR. The instrument was an Illumina HiSeq 2500. The public reads were reprocessed in TCRdb via fastp at Q25 and MiXCR, keeping in-frame beta chains. Under each unique CDR3 protein, matching rows form one entry showing the most common genes and DNA. This sample has just over 300,000 distinct CDR3 sequences in its table, and 21% of those were observed once. The ten largest clones represent roughly 10% of the sample.

The sequence derives from a man aged 50 to 75 who received an inactivated influenza vaccine. Donor details come from another sample of the same person, matched by shared clones. Source: PBMCs from blood, taken less than 22 months after vaccination. The sequence joins TRBV12-3 or TRBV12-4 to TRBJ1-5, with the D gene not confidently named. The DNA reads as follows: TGTGCCAGCAGTTTAGGGGAGGCTAATCAGCCCCAGCATTTT. This yields the protein CASSLGEANQPQHF.